The TCR beta chain under discussion was sequenced for a study of cytomegalovirus exposure and HLA in healthy donors. The CDR3 runs 13 residues. The germline V and J ends were trimmed by 5 bases and 7 bases, with 15 bases remaining between them. Germline-derived CDR1 and CDR2 are SGHTA and FQGNSA. The PCR employed 60 Vbeta primers together with 13 Jbeta primers. Here immunoSEQ multiplex PCR was the method, and the copy in TCRdb shows in-frame clones only, minus some. The sample comprises around 99,000 clones, roughly 67% of which are singletons, and roughly 8% rests with the top ten. Study-wide points: Associated with cytomegalovirus, according to the listing, were 150 to 200 TCR beta chains.

On this clone itself: Its target is not known.

The V call is TRBV7-2, the J call TRBJ2-7; D call uncertain. The sequence was obtained from a man in his forties in good health and CMV-seronegative. Sequencing input: PBMCs. The CDR3: CASSPLDAGEQYF. As DNA, the CDR3 is TGTGCCAGCAGCCCTTTAGACGCCGGGGAGCAGTACTTC.